This TCR beta chain was observed in a study of regulatory T cells in long-lasting Graves disease. General study findings and limits: Persistent Graves' disease cases displayed lower TCR diversity than newly diagnosed ones. Patients with persistent disease showed a bias toward TRBV28, TRBJ1-2 and TRBJ2-5.

In building TCR beta libraries, iRepertoire HTBI primers were used together with Arm-PCR of CDR3 regions. TCRdb recomputed calls from the multiplex PCR reads with MiXCR, one row per CDR3 protein. The table records hundreds of thousands of distinct CDR3 sequences, around 20% of them present only once. Time point noted: persistent/refractory GD, antithyroid drugs over 5 years with positive TRAb. PBMC-extracted RNA yielded the TCR library. Patients with Graves' disease were diagnosed by American Thyroid Association guidelines. In this sample, this clonotype turned up many times. Its specificity is unknown. Germline V CDR1 and CDR2: MDHEN, SYDVKM. Trimming removed 0 bases from V and 7 bases from J; junction bases left unmatched: 4. The CDR3 extends over 15 amino acids.

The J gene is TRBJ1-4, the V gene TRBV28; TRBD1 matches 8 bases. This specimen consisted of peripheral blood mononuclear cells (PBMCs), obtained when the disease was refractory, from a patient treated with antithyroid drugs. The sequence was obtained from a female donor with Graves disease. The DNA for the CDR3 is TGTGCCAGCAGTTTATGGGGGACAGGTATTGAAAAACTGTTTTTT. Translating it yields CASSLWGTGIEKLFF.